The 22 T cell receptor beta chains in this list originate from one sample, sequenced in a study of blood T cell repertoires in COVID-19. Sequenced by immunoSEQ multiplex PCR; TCRdb stores in-frame clones only, minus some. Of over 55,000 clones listed, over 70% are singletons. Sequencing was carried out using peripheral blood. Source of these receptors: a woman between 65 and 79 years old with acute or convalescent COVID-19.

This clone was detected once. The chain couples TRBV25-1 to TRBJ1-6; TRBD1 might be the D (6 bases). Trimming removed 6 bases at V and 0 bases at J, with 6 bases between. This CDR3 spans 14 amino acids. CDR1 is MGHDK and CDR2 is SYGVNS in the germline V gene. CDR3 in DNA: TGTGCCAGCAGGGACAGCTCCTATAATTCACCCCTCCACTTT. This codes for CASRDSSYNSPLHF.

Of note for this clone: The junction does not match germline at one end; this may be a read error. The rearrangement links TRBV29-1 to TRBJ1-2, with TRBD1 matching 8 bases. The germline V gene has CDR1 SQVTM and CDR2 ANQGSEA. This CDR3 comprises 13 residues. CDR3 in DNA: TGCAGCGTTACTGCCGGGACAGGCTATAGCTACACCTTC. This sequence encodes CSVTAGTGYSYTF.

This chain connects TRBV3-1 (or the pseudogene TRBV3-2) to TRBJ2-1, with 8 bases lining up with TRBD2. The ends lost 2 bases at V and 9 bases at J; junction bases unmatched: 3. Germline V gene data show CDR1 as LGHDT and CDR2 as YNNKEL (reference sequence). The CDR3 is 13 amino acids. This CDR3 is CASSQTSGGEQFF. The CDR3, as DNA: TGTGCCAGCAGCCAAACTAGCGGCGGTGAGCAGTTCTTC.

This chain connects TRBV6-1 to TRBJ1-2, with 7 bases aligning to TRBD1. The V and J ends lost 2 bases and 6 bases, in that order; junction bases with no gene match: 6. Germline CDR1 and CDR2: MNHNS and SASEGT. This CDR3 is 14 amino acids long. CDR3 sequence: CASSENDRANGYTF. As DNA, the CDR3 is TGTGCCAGCAGTGAAAATGACAGGGCAAATGGCTACACCTTC.

This rearrangement joins TRBV5-1 to TRBJ1-6, with D maybe TRBD1 (6 bases). CDR3 length: 21 residues. Trimming pared 0 bases from V and 0 bases from J, leaving 22 bases between. CDR1 is SGHRS and CDR2 is YFSETQ in the germline V gene. The CDR3 region is CASSLGSTGSRSASYNSPLHF. Here the CDR3 DNA reads TGCGCCAGCAGCTTGGGGAGCACAGGGTCCCGATCCGCCTCCTATAATTCACCCCTCCACTTT.

Only a few counts were recorded for this clone. This chain links TRBV30 with TRBJ2-3, with D unclear. The CDR3 is 12 amino acids. V was pared by 2 bases and J by 3 bases, with 6 bases between. Germline V gene data show CDR1 as GTSNPN and CDR2 as SVGIG (reference sequence). The CDR3 DNA follows: TGTGCCTGGAGTCCCCAGACAGATACGCAGTATTTT. This sequence encodes CAWSPQTDTQYF.

This clone was observed a handful of times. The chain carries TRBV10-3 and TRBJ1-1; TRBD1 agrees at 11 bases. Losses at the gene ends were 10 bases for V and 0 bases for J; bases not matched to a gene: 13. The CDR3 is made up of 17 amino acids. The germline V gene has CDR1 ENHRY and CDR2 SYGVKD. The CDR3, as DNA: TGTGCCACTAATCCGGGACAGGGGGTGAGCATGAACACTGAAGCTTTCTTT. This codes for CATNPGQGVSMNTEAFF.

V usage is TRBV5-1 and J usage is TRBJ1-3; possibly TRBD1 for D (6 bases). V was pared by 3 bases and J by 10 bases, with 20 bases between. The CDR3 is 15 amino acids. In germline, CDR1 is SGHRS, CDR2 YFSETQ. CDR3 in amino acids: CASSSQDSLGKTIYF. Written as DNA, the CDR3 is TGCGCCAGCAGCTCCCAGGACAGTTTGGGGAAAACCATATATTTT.

This clone has only a few counts. This chain uses TRBV5-5 with TRBJ2-3; possibly TRBD1 for D (5 bases). The V end lost 3 bases, the J end lost 2 bases, and 19 bases lay between the germline ends. The germline CDR1 and CDR2 sequences are SGHKS and YYEKEE (reference sequence). This CDR3 comprises 17 residues. This CDR3 reads CASSYHRADSFTDTQYF. The CDR3 DNA sequence: TGTGCCAGCAGCTATCACCGGGCCGACAGTTTCACAGATACGCAGTATTTT.

This chain joins TRBV24-1 and TRBJ2-1, with 14 bases that match TRBD2. The CDR3 spans 14 residues. Germline CDR1 KGHDR, CDR2 SFDVKD. V lost 9 bases, J lost 5 bases, and 2 bases stayed unmatched. The chain's CDR3 is CATRGLAGDNEQFF. The DNA for the CDR3 is TGTGCCACCCGGGGACTAGCGGGAGACAATGAGCAGTTCTTC.

This chain connects TRBV6-2 or TRBV6-3 to TRBJ1-6; D is uncertain. This CDR3 comprises 12 residues. Trimming removed 5 bases from V and 14 bases from J, with 13 bases in between. Germline CDR1 and CDR2: MNHEY and SVGEGT. CDR3 residues: CASSPGPETLHF. The DNA of the CDR3 is TGTGCCAGCAGTCCCGGTCCCGAGACCCTCCACTTT.

This clone was detected only a few times. The chain couples TRBV30 to TRBJ1-1, with D maybe TRBD1 (6 bases). The CDR3 runs to 12 residues. The germline CDR1 and CDR2 sequences are GTSNPN and SVGIG (reference sequence). V dropped 2 bases and J dropped 11 bases, with 15 bases sitting between them. CDR3 residues: CAWSTGQTGAFF. In DNA, the CDR3 is TGTGCCTGGAGTACCGGACAGACCGGCGCTTTCTTT.

In this sample, this clone turned up once. This chain links TRBV7-2 with TRBJ1-1; no reliable D call. CDR3 size: 11 residues. Germline V lookup: CDR1 SGHTA, CDR2 FQGNSA. Trimming left V 5 bases short and J 4 bases short, with 5 bases between. The CDR3 region has the DNA TGTGCCAGCAGCGTACTCACTGAAGCTTTCTTT. It is translated as CASSVLTEAFF.

The V and J genes are TRBV6-5 and TRBJ1-3; D is undetermined. Germline CDR1 is MNHEY and CDR2 is SVGAGI. There are 15 residues in the CDR3. Trimming took off 0 bases at V and 4 bases at J, with 10 bases between the two ends. The CDR3 DNA is TGTGCCAGCAGTTACTCGAGGACTGGAGGAAACACCATATATTTT. The encoded protein is CASSYSRTGGNTIYF.

This chain uses TRBV6-5 with TRBJ1-1, with 8 bases matching TRBD1. The J segment lost 11 bases and the V segment lost 6 bases, leaving 17 bases of the junction unmatched. This CDR3 has 15 amino acids. CDR1 and CDR2 (germline): MNHEY, SVGAGI. The DNA for the CDR3 is TGTGCCAGCAGACCGTCCCGGGACAGGTTCTCTATGGCTTTCTTT. It yields the protein CASRPSRDRFSMAFF.

The chain recombines TRBV7-3 with TRBJ1-1, with a tentative D call TRBD1 (5 bases). The CDR3 is made up of 14 amino acids. V was clipped by 2 bases and J by 4 bases, with 11 bases between them. CDR1 is SGHTA, CDR2 FQGTGA, per germline. For the CDR3, the DNA is TGTGCCAGCAGCTTATGGGGGGATGGCACTGAAGCTTTCTTT. Protein product: CASSLWGDGTEAFF.

The chain is built from TRBV5-1 and TRBJ2-5; 11 bases are a match to TRBD2. Germline CDR1 SGHRS, CDR2 YFSETQ. This CDR3 has 17 amino acids. With 4 bases clipped from V and 2 bases from J, the junction kept 10 bases outside the gene matches. CDR3 nucleotides: TGCGCCAGCAGCATATCCGGGACTAGCGGAGGGCAAGAGACCCAGTACTTC. The encoded protein is CASSISGTSGGQETQYF.

The V and J genes are TRBV19 and TRBJ2-3, with D maybe TRBD2 (6 bases). The CDR3 extends over 15 amino acids. The germline V gene encodes CDR1 LNHDA and CDR2 SQIVND (reference sequence). Trimming cost V 3 bases and J 0 bases, with 10 bases left between them. In DNA form, the CDR3 reads TGTGCCAGTAGTATGGTAGCGGCTAGCACAGATACGCAGTATTTT. As protein: CASSMVAASTDTQYF.

The V and J genes are TRBV20-1 and TRBJ2-3, with 8 bases identical to TRBD2. CDR3 length: 14 amino acids. Trimming took 3 bases from V and 1 from J; bases not matched to a gene: 3. Per germline, CDR1 DFQATT and CDR2 SNEGSKA (reference sequence). The CDR3 loop reads CSASLAGRTDTQYF. The CDR3 DNA reads as TGCAGTGCTAGTTTAGCGGGACGCACAGATACGCAGTATTTT.

The chain links TRBV6-5 to TRBJ1-5; D gene uncertain. Germline V CDR1 and CDR2: MNHEY, SVGAGI. The CDR3 length is 14 residues. V gave up 6 bases and J gave up 3 bases, with 12 bases separating them. In nucleotides, the CDR3 is TGTGCCAGCAGCCTCGGTACCACCAATCAGCCCCAGCATTTT. Translated: CASSLGTTNQPQHF.

The chain couples TRBV7-2 to TRBJ2-1; 10 nucleotides agree with TRBD2. The CDR3 is 15 residues long. Germline V gene data show CDR1 as SGHTA and CDR2 as FQGNSA. Trimming at V came to 4 bases and at J to 6 bases, leaving 6 bases not matched to a gene. The CDR3 region is CASSSGTSVINEQFF. In nucleotides, the CDR3 is TGTGCCAGCAGCTCCGGGACTAGCGTAATCAATGAGCAGTTCTTC.

J is TRBJ2-5 and V is TRBV5-4; a possible D gene is TRBD2 (7 bases). The CDR3 runs 16 residues. Germline CDR1 is SGHNT and CDR2 is YYREEE (reference sequence). The V end was cut by 4 bases, the J end by 2 bases, with 18 bases between. The CDR3 loop is CASSRGGAGLQETQYF. The CDR3, as DNA: TGTGCCAGCAGCCGAGGGGGGGCCGGCTTACAAGAGACCCAGTACTTC.